This TCR beta chain was obtained from a study of cytomegalovirus exposure and HLA in healthy donors. Study as a whole: Roughly 85 million unique TCRs from HLA-typed donors made up an early data release. Study results and limitations: Donors were assumed by presence/absence analyses to have roughly uniform sequencing depth. A later analysis reported that several of the most significant clusters appeared to be linked to common viral pathogens, among them Epstein-Barr virus.

PCR employed 60 Vbeta and 13 Jbeta primers. The table came from immunoSEQ multiplex PCR; TCRdb's copy has only in-frame clones and leaves some out. This sample carries roughly 130,000 clones, 80% of them seen once, and the ten largest clones take over 2.5%. The donors, nominally healthy at sampling, likely had unrecorded immune exposures. A note on this clone: As yet, its antigen is unknown.

Germline V CDR1 and CDR2: MNHEY, SMNVEV (reference sequence). This CDR3 has 15 residues. V was cut by 5 bases and J by 5 bases, with 19 bases left in between. The clonotype comes from a male donor in good health and CMV-seronegative. The chain is built from TRBV27 and TRBJ2-7; D possibly corresponds to TRBD1 (6 bases). Input material: PBMCs. In DNA, the CDR3 is TGTGCCAGCAGTCCCCGGACAGCCCGGCGGGACGAGCAGTACTTC. It translates to CASSPRTARRDEQYF.